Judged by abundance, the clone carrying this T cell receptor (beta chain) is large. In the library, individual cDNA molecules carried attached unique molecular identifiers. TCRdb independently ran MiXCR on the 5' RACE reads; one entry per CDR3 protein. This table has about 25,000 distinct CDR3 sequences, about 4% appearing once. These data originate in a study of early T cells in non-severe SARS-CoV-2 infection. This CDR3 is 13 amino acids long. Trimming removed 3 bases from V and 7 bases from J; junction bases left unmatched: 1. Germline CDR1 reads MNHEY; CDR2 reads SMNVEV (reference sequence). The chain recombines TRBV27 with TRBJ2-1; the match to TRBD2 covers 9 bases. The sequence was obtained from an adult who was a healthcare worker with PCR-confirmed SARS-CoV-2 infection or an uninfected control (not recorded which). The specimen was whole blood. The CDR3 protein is CASSLAGGNEQFF. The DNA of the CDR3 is TGTGCCAGCAGTTTGGCGGGAGGGAATGAGCAGTTCTTC.